The 15 T cell receptor beta chains presented below share a single source sample, sequenced in a study of shared clonotypes between healthy human individuals. The assay was immunoSEQ multiplex PCR, and TCRdb's table has in-frame clones only and misses some. The sample has some 2.4 million clones, approximately 93% seen once; the top ten hold approximately 0.35%. Sequenced input: naive CD4+ T cells from PBMCs. Documented subset: CD45RA+ positively selected. Receptors originate from a man younger than 35 in good health. Some clones in this sample may be carry-over from other donors' samples.

V usage is TRBV14 and J usage is TRBJ1-1; D call uncertain. V was shortened by 2 bases and J by 2 bases, with 21 bases between the two germline ends. CDR3 length: 18 amino acids. Germline loops: CDR1 SGHDN, CDR2 FVKESK. CDR3 residues: CASSQWGSGREKNTEAFF. The CDR3 DNA is TGTGCCAGCAGCCAATGGGGAAGCGGTAGGGAGAAAAACACTGAAGCTTTCTTT.

The rearrangement joins TRBV9 to TRBJ2-1; 7 bases agree with TRBD2. This CDR3 region has 15 residues. Germline CDR1 reads SGDLS; CDR2 reads YYNGEE. V shed 3 bases and J 9 bases; nucleotides not matched to a gene: 12. The CDR3 DNA sequence: TGTGCCAGCAGCGCCCCAGGGCTAGCGGAGGGTGAGCAGTTCTTC. Amino acid sequence: CASSAPGLAEGEQFF.

J is TRBJ2-1 and V is TRBV18, with TRBD2 as a possible D gene (6 bases). The V end was cut by 3 bases, the J end by 4 bases, with 13 bases between. This CDR3 comprises 15 residues. Germline V gives CDR1 KGHSH, CDR2 LQKENI. CDR3 nucleotides: TGTGCCAGCTCACCCTCACTGGCGGGGTACAATGAGCAGTTCTTC. Its translation is CASSPSLAGYNEQFF. Combining the CDR3 with reference TRBV18 and TRBJ2-1 gives the whole variable domain NAGVMQNPRHLVRRRGQEARLRCSPMKGHSHVYWYRQLPEEGLKFMVYLQKENIIDESGMPKERFSAEFPKEGPSILRIQQVVRGDSAAYFCASSPSLAGYNEQFFGPGTRLTVL.

The chain uses TRBV11-3 and TRBJ2-1; D gene ambiguous. CDR3 length: 16 residues. The V gene lost 5 bases and the J gene lost 3 bases, with 17 bases spanning the gap. Per the germline V gene, CDR1 is SGHNT and CDR2 is YENEEA. CDR3: CASSPDGRFSYNEQFF. The DNA for the CDR3 is TGTGCCAGCAGCCCCGACGGGCGATTTAGCTACAATGAGCAGTTCTTC. Full variable domain (remainder filled in from reference TRBV11-3 and TRBJ2-1): EAGVVQSPRYKIIEKKQPVAFWCNPISGHNTLYWYLQNLGQGPELLIRYENEEAVDDSQLPKDRFSAERLKGVDSTLKIQPAELGDSAVYLCASSPDGRFSYNEQFFGPGTRLTVL.

The V call is TRBV6-5, the J call TRBJ1-4, with D perhaps TRBD1 (5 bases). Germline-derived CDR1 and CDR2 are MNHEY and SVGAGI. V was cut by 5 bases and J by 12 bases, with 19 bases left in between. CDR3 length equals 14 residues. The CDR3 loop is CASSQLPQGAQLFF. The CDR3 DNA reads as TGTGCCAGCAGTCAACTGCCGCAGGGAGCACAACTGTTTTTT.

This clone came up a few times. This chain joins TRBV19 and TRBJ1-5, with TRBD1 as a possible D gene (5 bases). Trimming removed 8 bases at V and 4 bases at J, with 12 bases between. The germline V gene encodes CDR1 LNHDA and CDR2 SQIVND (reference sequence). The CDR3 contains 13 residues. CDR3 loop: CASQGVENQPQHF. The CDR3 DNA follows: TGTGCCAGTCAGGGAGTGGAGAATCAGCCCCAGCATTTT.

The genes are TRBV5-1 and TRBJ2-7; D not certain. The germline V gene encodes CDR1 SGHRS and CDR2 YFSETQ. This CDR3 comprises 14 residues. V was pared by 0 bases and J by 6 bases, with 13 bases between. The CDR3 is CASSLAPTQSEQYF. The CDR3 DNA reads as TGCGCCAGCAGCTTGGCGCCAACCCAGTCCGAGCAGTACTTC.

V is TRBV7-9 and J is TRBJ2-2; 10 bases agree with TRBD2. V lost 5 bases and J lost 4; bases outside the gene matches: 10. The CDR3 is 17 residues long. Germline V CDR1 and CDR2: SEHNR, FQNEAQ (reference sequence). CDR3 loop: CASSPRGLAGVTGELFF. CDR3 nucleotides: TGTGCCAGCAGCCCCCGGGGGCTAGCGGGGGTCACCGGGGAGCTGTTTTTT.

This clone was observed a handful of times. V and J are TRBV25-1 and TRBJ1-1; D is unresolved. The germline V and J ends were trimmed by 3 bases and 3 bases, with 5 bases remaining between them. The CDR3 is made up of 12 amino acids. The germline V gene has CDR1 MGHDK and CDR2 SYGVNS. CDR3 bases: TGTGCCAGCAGTGAGCAGCACACTGAAGCTTTCTTT. This encodes CASSEQHTEAFF.

The chain couples TRBV27 to TRBJ1-2, with D maybe TRBD1 (5 bases). V shed 1 base and J shed 3 bases, with 12 bases lying between them. Germline-derived CDR1 and CDR2 are MNHEY and SMNVEV (reference sequence). This CDR3 has 15 residues. In DNA, the CDR3 is TGTGCCAGCAGTTTATTCGGGAGGGGAGACTATGGCTACACCTTC. Amino acids: CASSLFGRGDYGYTF.

The chain carries TRBV19 and TRBJ2-2, with D maybe TRBD1 (6 bases). CDR1 and CDR2 from the germline V gene are LNHDA and SQIVND (reference sequence). The CDR3 has 16 residues. Trimming left V 6 bases short and J 0 bases short, with 14 bases between. In DNA form, the CDR3 reads TGTGCCAGTAGGACAAAGACAGGAGCGAACACCGGGGAGCTGTTTTTT. This translates into CASRTKTGANTGELFF. Full variable domain (missing parts from reference TRBV19 and TRBJ2-2): DGGITQSPKYLFRKEGQNVTLSCEQNLNHDAMYWYRQDPGQGLRLIYYSQIVNDFQKGDIAEGYSVSREKKESFPLTVTSAQKNPTAFYLCASRTKTGANTGELFFGEGSRLTVL.

The chain employs TRBV4-3 and TRBJ1-3, with D possibly matching TRBD1 (6 bases). The V end was cut by 0 bases, the J end by 2 bases, with 11 bases between. CDR1 LGHNA and CDR2 YSLEER come from the germline V gene. The CDR3 is 16 amino acids. The CDR3 is CASSQERGTPGNTIYF. The CDR3 DNA is TGCGCCAGCAGCCAAGAGAGGGGGACTCCTGGAAACACCATATATTTT.

The V and J genes are TRBV10-3 and TRBJ2-1; D is undetermined. Trimming shortened V by 4 bases and J by 3 bases, and 13 bases separated the two germline ends. Germline-derived CDR1 and CDR2 are ENHRY and SYGVKD. The CDR3 consists of 15 residues. This CDR3 is CAISARAWDYNEQFF. The DNA for the CDR3 is TGTGCCATCAGTGCGCGCGCATGGGACTACAATGAGCAGTTCTTC.

The V call is TRBV14, the J call TRBJ2-3; tentative D call: TRBD1 (6 bases). Trimming stripped 5 bases from V and 1 base from J, with 22 bases between. Germline V lookup: CDR1 SGHDN, CDR2 FVKESK. This CDR3 comprises 18 residues. CDR3: CASSKRGFSLAGTDTQYF. CDR3 DNA: TGTGCCAGCAGCAAGAGGGGGTTTTCCCTCGCAGGCACAGATACGCAGTATTTT.

V usage is TRBV28 and J usage is TRBJ1-2, with 8 bases that match TRBD1. Germline-derived CDR1 and CDR2 are MDHEN and SYDVKM. The CDR3 has 16 amino acids. V shed 6 bases and J 4 bases; nucleotides not matched to a gene: 13. CDR3 loop: CASRKIQGGAAYGYTF. The DNA for the CDR3 is TGTGCCAGCAGGAAGATACAGGGGGGCGCAGCCTATGGCTACACCTTC.